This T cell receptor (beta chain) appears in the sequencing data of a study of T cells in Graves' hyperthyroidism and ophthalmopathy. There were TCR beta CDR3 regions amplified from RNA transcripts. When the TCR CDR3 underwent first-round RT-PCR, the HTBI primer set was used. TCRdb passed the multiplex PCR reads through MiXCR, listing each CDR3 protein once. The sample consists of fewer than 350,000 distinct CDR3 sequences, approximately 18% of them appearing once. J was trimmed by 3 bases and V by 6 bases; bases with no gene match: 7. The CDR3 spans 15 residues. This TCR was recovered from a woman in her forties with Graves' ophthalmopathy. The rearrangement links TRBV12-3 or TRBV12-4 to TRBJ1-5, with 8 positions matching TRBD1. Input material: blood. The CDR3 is CASSLRGQDNQPQHF. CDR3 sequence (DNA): TGTGCCAGCAGCCTCAGGGGGCAGGACAATCAGCCCCAGCATTTT.